This entry lists 9 T cell receptor beta chains sequenced from one sample in a study of blood T cell repertoires in COVID-19. Method: immunoSEQ multiplex PCR; TCRdb's copy keeps in-frame clones and lacks some. Of some 240,000 clones in the sample, about 85% are singletons; the top ten hold approximately 6.6%. Sequenced input: PBMCs or T cells enriched from blood (not recorded which). The receptors were gathered from a woman aged 50 to 60 who had been exposed to COVID-19.

The chain carries TRBV29-1 and TRBJ2-7; 10 bases line up with TRBD1. The germline V gene has CDR1 SQVTM and CDR2 ANQGSEA. The V gene end was trimmed by 7 bases and the J gene end by 7 bases; junction bases not matched to a gene: 7. The CDR3 sequence is 12 residues long. This CDR3 is CSAGTGEREQYF. The CDR3 bases are TGCAGCGCGGGGACAGGGGAGAGGGAGCAGTACTTC.

This chain joins TRBV5-1 and TRBJ2-7; 7 bases are shared with TRBD1. The V and J ends lost 4 bases and 2 bases, in that order; junction bases with no gene match: 6. The CDR3 spans 14 residues. Per the germline V gene, CDR1 is SGHRS and CDR2 is YFSETQ. DNA for the CDR3: TGCGCCAGCAGCCCAGACAGGGCCCCCTACGAGCAGTACTTC. Translating it yields CASSPDRAPYEQYF.

This clone was detected only a few times. This sequence joins TRBV28 and TRBJ1-1; unclear D gene. The CDR3 covers 15 residues. Germline loops: CDR1 MDHEN, CDR2 SYDVKM. V gave up 5 bases and J gave up 6 bases, with 19 bases separating them. The CDR3 protein is CASSLVPGMRPEAFF. CDR3 DNA sequence: TGTGCCAGCAGTCTAGTACCGGGGATGAGGCCTGAAGCTTTCTTT. Full variable domain (missing parts from reference TRBV28 and TRBJ1-1): DVKVTQSSRYLVKRTGEKVFLECVQDMDHENMFWYRQDPGLGLRLIYFSYDVKMKEKGDIPEGYSVSREKKERFSLILESASTNQTSMYLCASSLVPGMRPEAFFGQGTRLTVV.

The genes are TRBV19 and TRBJ2-7; 8 nucleotides agree with TRBD1. The V segment lost 5 bases and the J segment 7 bases; nucleotides outside the gene matches: 13. The CDR3 covers 15 residues. The V gene's germline CDR1 is LNHDA and CDR2 SQIVND (reference sequence). CDR3 sequence (DNA): TGTGCCAGTAGTCGAAGGACAGGGTATCCCGGGGAGCAGTACTTC. Translated, it gives CASSRRTGYPGEQYF.

The gene calls are TRBV2 and TRBJ1-6; TRBD1 matches 7 bases. The J segment lost 6 bases and the V segment lost 8 bases, leaving 7 bases of the junction unmatched. CDR1 is SNHLY and CDR2 is FYNNEI in the germline V gene. This CDR3 has 14 amino acids. This chain's CDR3 is CASDPGTANSPLHF. The CDR3 nucleotides are TGTGCCAGCGACCCCGGGACAGCTAATTCACCCCTCCACTTT.

V usage is TRBV10-2 and J usage is TRBJ1-1; TRBD1 matches 8 bases. The junction had 11 bases not matched to a gene; V was cut back by 6 bases and J by 5 bases. The V gene's germline CDR1 is WSHSY and CDR2 SAAADI. The CDR3 contains 15 residues. The CDR3 loop reads CASRPPQGARTEAFF. The CDR3 nucleotides read TGCGCCAGCAGGCCCCCGCAGGGGGCAAGGACTGAAGCTTTCTTT.

The table lists this clone with a count of one. The same CDR3 arises from other DNA sequences in this sample as well. This chain joins TRBV18 and TRBJ1-1, with D unresolved. Trimming removed 5 bases at V and 2 bases at J, with 6 bases between. Germline CDR1 and CDR2: KGHSH and LQKENI. The CDR3 sequence is 12 residues long. CDR3 protein: CASSTANTEAFF. The CDR3 DNA is TGTGCCAGCTCAACTGCAAACACTGAAGCTTTCTTT.

This sequence joins TRBV12-3 or TRBV12-4 and TRBJ2-1; D is ambiguous. V shed 4 bases and J shed 5 bases, with 6 bases lying between them. The CDR3 is 12 residues long. The CDR3 region has the DNA TGTGCCAGCAGTTCCCCGGACAATGAGCAGTTCTTC. It translates to CASSSPDNEQFF.

This chain uses TRBV9 with TRBJ2-2, with 10 bases identical to TRBD1. The CDR3 is 17 residues long. After removal of 3 bases from V and 4 bases from J, the junction contained 9 bases not matched to a gene. CDR1 and CDR2 from the germline V gene are SGDLS and YYNGEE. As DNA, the CDR3 is TGTGCCAGCAGCGGCCGGGACAGGGGATTGAGCACCGGGGAGCTGTTTTTT. It is translated as CASSGRDRGLSTGELFF.